The 10 T cell receptor beta chains below come from one sample, sequenced in a study of PD-1 blockade in classical Hodgkin lymphoma. Libraries were prepared by immunoSEQ multiplex PCR; TCRdb keeps only in-frame clonotypes and omits some of them. The table records approximately 27,000 clones, more than 65% of them present only once. Time point indicated: cycle 4 day 1 (C4D1), after less than 7 weeks of nivolumab. Brentuximab vedotin exposure varied, and every patient relapsed after autologous stem cell transplantation. The sample here was peripheral blood mononuclear cells (PBMCs), taken before the fourth cycle of nivolumab. Receptors originate from a human donor with classical Hodgkin lymphoma.

The V gene is TRBV7-9, the J gene TRBJ2-1; D might be TRBD2 (5 bases). The ends were cut back, 5 bases at V and 9 bases at J, with 23 bases in the middle. The CDR3 totals 16 residues. Germline V gene data show CDR1 as SEHNR and CDR2 as FQNEAQ (reference sequence). The CDR3, as DNA: TGTGCCAGCAGCGAAGTCCCACGAGGGATTGAGGGTGAGCAGTTCTTC. Amino acid sequence: CASSEVPRGIEGEQFF.

The CDR3 protein is CASSLALGGDGYTF. In DNA form, the CDR3 reads TGCGCCAGCAGCTTGGCCCTTGGGGGTGATGGCTACACCTTC. The rearrangement uses TRBV5-1 and TRBJ1-2; weak D call: TRBD1 (5 bases). The V gene's germline CDR1 is SGHRS and CDR2 YFSETQ. The CDR3 covers 14 residues. The V and J ends lost 0 bases and 6 bases respectively, with 12 bases between them.

This clone was seen once. This sequence joins TRBV4-3 and TRBJ2-5; 11 positions match TRBD2. The CDR3 length is 15 residues. Trimming removed 0 bases from V and 5 bases from J; junction bases left unmatched: 2. Germline values: CDR1 LGHNA, CDR2 YSLEER. CDR3 nucleotide sequence: TGCGCCAGCAGCCAAGATAGCGGGGGGGAGGAGACCCAGTACTTC. Its protein is CASSQDSGGEETQYF.

The J gene is TRBJ1-1, the V gene TRBV7-9; TRBD1 agrees at 9 bases. With 2 bases clipped from V and 4 bases from J, the junction kept 17 bases outside the gene matches. The germline V gene has CDR1 SEHNR and CDR2 FQNEAQ (reference sequence). There are 19 residues in the CDR3. CDR3 coding DNA: TGTGCCAGCAGCTTACCCTGGGTTGGACAGGGGTGGGGTGGCACTGAAGCTTTCTTT. Encoded protein: CASSLPWVGQGWGGTEAFF.

V and J are TRBV5-4 and TRBJ1-3; 7 nucleotides agree with TRBD1. Germline V gene sequence: CDR1 SGHNT, CDR2 YYREEE (reference sequence). The CDR3 covers 15 residues. With 3 bases clipped from V and 4 bases from J, the junction kept 7 bases outside the gene matches. CDR3 loop: CASSSMTGTGNTIYF. The CDR3 nucleotides are TGTGCCAGCAGCTCGATGACAGGGACAGGAAACACCATATATTTT.

This clone was observed a few times. The chain combines TRBV5-4 with TRBJ1-1; TRBD1 matches 9 bases. Germline V gene data show CDR1 as SGHNT and CDR2 as YYREEE (reference sequence). This CDR3 comprises 17 residues. Trimming removed 4 bases from V and 1 base from J; junction bases left unmatched: 11. CDR3 region: CASSPSGTGTWNTEAFF. CDR3 in DNA: TGTGCCAGCAGCCCATCCGGGACAGGGACTTGGAACACTGAAGCTTTCTTT.

The chain has TRBV5-1 and TRBJ1-3, with 10 bases that match TRBD1. Trimming removed 0 bases from V and 0 bases from J; junction bases left unmatched: 3. The CDR3 is 17 residues long. Germline V CDR1 and CDR2: SGHRS, YFSETQ. CDR3: CASSLGGTGASGNTIYF. The CDR3 DNA sequence: TGCGCCAGCAGCTTGGGAGGGACAGGGGCCTCTGGAAACACCATATATTTT.

V usage is TRBV7-8 and J usage is TRBJ2-6; D is undetermined. Per the germline V gene, CDR1 is SGHVS and CDR2 is FQNEAQ. CDR3 length: 13 residues. Trimming took 5 bases from V and 5 from J, leaving 7 bases between them. The CDR3 is CASSLDRANVLTF. The CDR3, as DNA: TGTGCCAGCAGCCTAGATCGGGCCAACGTCCTGACTTTC.

This chain connects TRBV28 to TRBJ1-2; no definite D call. CDR3 length equals 11 residues. V was shortened by 4 bases and J by 10 bases, with 10 bases between the two germline ends. From germline, CDR1 is MDHEN and CDR2 SYDVKM. The CDR3 loop reads CASSSAEDYTF. The CDR3, as DNA: TGTGCCAGCAGTTCGGCAGAGGACTACACCTTC.

V gene TRBV5-5 combines with J gene TRBJ1-5; TRBD1 aligns across 11 bases. Trimming at V came to 5 bases and at J to 2 bases, leaving 6 bases not matched to a gene. CDR1 SGHKS and CDR2 YYEKEE come from the germline V gene (reference sequence). CDR3 length: 16 residues. The CDR3 region has the DNA TGTGCCAGCAGTCAGGACAGGGGGCATGGCAATCAGCCCCAGCATTTT. This sequence encodes CASSQDRGHGNQPQHF. Drawing the rest from reference TRBV5-5 and TRBJ1-5, the complete variable domain is DAGVTQSPTHLIKTRGQQVTLRCSPISGHKSVSWYQQVLGQGPQFIFQYYEKEERGRGNFPDRFSARQFPNYSSELNVNALLLGDSALYLCASSQDRGHGNQPQHFGDGTRLSIL.